The 2 T cell receptor beta chains presented below share a single source sample, sequenced in a study of identical twins (TCRdb year 2016). The library relied on 5' RACE. TCRdb lists the instrument as Illumina HiSeq 2000. Starting from the raw public reads, TCRdb applied fastp trimming at Q25, assembled clones with MiXCR and retained in-frame beta chains. Each CDR3 protein appears once, grouped with its most common genes and DNA. The sample table holds about 530,000 distinct CDR3 sequences, of which 20% to 25% were seen once. The ten largest clones capture around 0.47% of the sample. The sample also formed part of further work on yellow fever vaccine responses in identical twins.

The sample taken for sequencing was CD4+ T cells sorted from blood. Receptor source: a woman between 18 and 29 years old in good health.

This clonotype was picked up a small number of times. V gene TRBV15 combines with J gene TRBJ1-5; a possible D gene is TRBD1 (5 bases). Trimming cost V 0 bases and J 3 bases, with 15 bases left between them. This CDR3 comprises 17 residues. Germline V gene lookup returns CDR1 LNHNV and CDR2 YYDKDF (reference sequence). CDR3 sequence: CATSREFSGRYNQPQHF. Here the CDR3 DNA reads TGTGCCACCAGCAGAGAGTTTTCAGGGAGATACAATCAGCCCCAGCATTTT.

The chain has TRBV3-1 and TRBJ2-1; D might be TRBD1 (6 bases). The CDR3 has 15 residues. Trimming stripped 1 base from V and 11 bases from J, with 18 bases between. Germline V CDR1 and CDR2: LGHDT, YNNKEL (reference sequence). The CDR3 DNA reads as TGTGCCAGCAGCCAAGCGCTAATGGGGGCTTCCCAGCAGTTCTTC. Protein sequence: CASSQALMGASQQFF.